This T cell receptor beta chain emerged from a study of blood T cells in healthy people across ages (dated by TCRdb to about 2015). Broadly, across the study: In model experiments, template switching captured about one uniquely barcoded TCR beta cDNA molecule for every two T cells. Donors were grouped into four age groups: young (average 16 years), middle-aged (about 38), aged (approximately 58) and long-lived (approximately 82). Using deep sequencing normalized with unique cDNA molecular identifiers, the study measured how TCR beta repertoire diversity changes with age. Donors of different ages were randomly distributed across sequencing lanes to avoid experimental bias. For two donors (one aged 18 to 30 and one aged 80 or older), the study analyzed two additional independent replicas of 1 million unique cDNA reads from the same blood draw. Summary of the overall study and its limitations: Estimates of total diversity based on one million sequenced T cells were regarded as lower bounds and as underestimates. Observed TCR beta diversity per million T cells fell roughly linearly with age, and a significant reduction was already apparent by age around 40. Compared with the aged group, the long-lived group had more naive CD4+ T cells, fewer expanded clones and increased TCR diversity, a pattern suggesting age selection. There was a strong correlation between observed TCR beta diversity and the percentage of naive T cells measured by flow cytometry. Donor CMV infection status was unknown, potentially confounding age-related changes in expanded clonotypes. Bulk unsorted PBMC profiling prevented conclusive comparison of naive and antigen-experienced compartments.

V lost 1 base and J lost 6 bases; the stretch between them is 13 bases long. CDR1 and CDR2 are read off the germline V gene (reference sequence) as LNHNV and YYDKDF. The CDR3 contains 14 residues, cysteine and phenylalanine counted. Only the CDR3 part of the read is kept: 42 bases, read in frame from the first base. Donors were 35 to 40 systemically healthy Caucasian individuals from Russia aged roughly 6 to 90 years. Approximately 10 milliliters of peripheral blood were collected from each donor into EDTA-treated Vacutainer tubes. Ficoll-Paque density-gradient centrifugation was used to isolate PBMCs, with at least 6 million per sample. Trizol reagent was used to extract total RNA from the PBMCs, yielding at least 5 micrograms per sample. For every donor, an aliquot of PBMCs went through flow cytometry to measure the percentages of naive CD45RAhigh/CD27high T cells. Receptors were amplified or captured by 5' RACE. The sequencer was an Illumina HiSeq 2500. A second PCR of about 6 to 12 cycles was performed with a sample-barcoded 5' primer and a J-beta primer mix. Each TCR beta cDNA molecule received a unique molecular identifier from a template-switch 5' adaptor carrying 12 random nucleotides. Each sample yielded at least 2.5 million CDR3-containing paired-end reads. The Mint cDNA synthesis kit, primed by a TRBC-specific oligonucleotide, was used to synthesize first-strand cDNA from all RNA. Following uracil-DNA glycosylase treatment, all cDNA underwent a first 18-cycle PCR with the universal primers M1SS and BC2_uni_R. In the authors' own workflow: For normalization, 1 million high-quality reads, each with a distinct molecular identifier, were randomly selected from each sample. Reads sharing molecular identifiers were discarded rather than binned into consensus sequences. MiTCR, set to a Q25 quality threshold and the strictest error-elimination algorithm, was used for CDR3 identification, clonotype clustering and error correction. A nonparametric unseen species model using Euler transformation provided a lower-bound estimate of total TCR beta diversity. TCRdb trimmed the raw reads at Q25, called clones with MiXCR and kept productive beta chains. Identical CDR3 proteins give one entry, which carries the most common genes and DNA. The V and J calls and clone size come from TCRdb's table, not from the authors' own analysis. Here the sample has about 680,000 distinct CDR3 sequences; roughly 49% occur a single time. 30% to 35% of the sample lies in the top ten.

For this clonotype: Its antigen target is currently unknown. No base-level quality is on record; no much larger clone is a single base apart.

The rearranged segments are TRBV15 and TRBJ2-7, with TRBD1 as a weak D call on 5 bases. This TCR was sampled from a woman in her sixties or seventies in good health. Input material: blood. The sequenced DNA: TGTGCCACCAGCAGAGGACAGAGTGGGCGCGAGCAGTACTTC. Protein translation: CATSRGQSGREQYF.